Presented here are 15 T cell receptor beta chains from one specimen sequenced in a study of T cell clonality in common variable immunodeficiency. Study-wide results and caveats: Reportedly, TCR beta sequences from common variable immunodeficiency showed fewer deletions and N-nucleotide insertions.

These receptors have no known antigen. Method: immunoSEQ multiplex PCR; TCRdb's copy keeps in-frame clones and lacks some. The repertoire shows roughly 16,000 clones; the top ten hold 4% to 5%. Sequencing was performed on peripheral blood mononuclear cells. Source of these receptors: a human donor with common variable immunodeficiency.

As to this clone: The DNA ends 3 residues before the CDR3 does, and the rest of the CDR3 is filled in from the germline J gene. The chain joins TRBV2 to TRBJ2-7; 7 bases agree with TRBD1. CDR1 and CDR2 from the germline V gene are SNHLY and FYNNEI. This CDR3 region has 15 residues. Trimming removed 6 bases from V and 0 bases from J; junction bases left unmatched: 8. The DNA read from the CDR3 is TGTGCCAGCAGCCCCGGACAGGAAAGCTCCTACGAG. This encodes CASSPGQESSYE. The whole CDR3 sequence is CASSPGQESSYEQYF.

A note on this clone: The read terminates 3 residues ahead of where the CDR3 ends, so the germline J gene completes it. This chain connects TRBV5-1 to TRBJ2-5; the D gene is possibly TRBD1 (6 bases). The CDR3 sequence is 15 residues long. The germline V and J ends were trimmed by 0 bases and 2 bases, with 11 bases remaining between them. Germline V gene data show CDR1 as SGHRS and CDR2 as YFSETQ. CDR3 amino acids: CASSLDGQTQETQYF. The sequenced CDR3 bases are TGCGCCAGCAGCTTGGATGGACAGACTCAAGAGACC.

Worth noting for this clone: The CDR3 extends 3 residues past the end of the read, so its final part is completed from the germline J gene. The chain combines TRBV30 with TRBJ2-1; possibly TRBD1 for D (5 bases). From germline, CDR1 is GTSNPN and CDR2 SVGIG (reference sequence). With 3 bases removed from V and 4 bases from J, the gap between germline ends came to 13 bases. The length of the CDR3 is 14 residues. CDR3 loop: CAWRKGPSYNEQFF. The sequenced CDR3 bases are TGTGCCTGGAGAAAGGGGCCCTCTTACAATGAG.

Its frequency marks this clone as medium-sized (0.01 to 0.1%). The CDR3 goes on 3 residues after the read ends, and that part is filled in from the germline J gene. The rearrangement links TRBV5-5 to TRBJ2-5, with 11 bases aligning to TRBD2. CDR1 is SGHKS and CDR2 is YYEKEE in the germline V gene (reference sequence). V lost 0 bases, J lost 4 bases, and 2 bases stayed unmatched. The length of the CDR3 is 15 residues. The sequenced CDR3 bases are TGTGCCAGCAGCTTGGGGCTAGCGGGGGGAGAGACC. Translation gives CASSLGLAGGET. The entire CDR3 reads CASSLGLAGGETQYF.

Concerning this clone itself: The sequenced fragment ends 3 residues before the CDR3 boundary, so the rest is inferred from the germline J gene. V and J are TRBV6-2 or TRBV6-3 and TRBJ1-6; 8 bases match TRBD1. Per germline, CDR1 MNHEY and CDR2 SVGEGT. The CDR3 is 15 residues long. The DNA read from the CDR3 is TGTGCCAGCAGGCCTACAGGGGGATCCCCCCGGCCC. Amino acids: CASRPTGGSPRP. The entire CDR3 is CASRPTGGSPRPLHF.

In regard to this clone: Read data end 3 residues before the CDR3 end; the end is taken from the germline J gene. The gene calls are TRBV7-6 and TRBJ2-3, with TRBD2 matching over 11 bases. The CDR3 spans 17 residues. Trimming at V came to 5 bases and at J to 1 base, leaving 8 bases not matched to a gene. Germline V lookup: CDR1 SGHVS, CDR2 FNYEAQ. CDR3 bases read: TGTGCCAGCAGCCCCGTGACTAGCGGGGTGCGCACAGATACG. Residues: CASSPVTSGVRTDT. The whole CDR3 protein is CASSPVTSGVRTDTQYF.

With respect to this clone: The read halts 3 residues ahead of the CDR3 end, with the missing end drawn from the germline J gene. J is TRBJ2-3 and V is TRBV11-3; possible D gene TRBD2, 5 bases. Germline CDR1 reads SGHNT; CDR2 reads YENEEA. V was shortened by 5 bases and J by 2 bases, with 14 bases between the two germline ends. This CDR3 is 15 amino acids long. This CDR3 is CASSTRGGFTDTQYF. CDR3 bases read: TGTGCCAGCAGCACCCGGGGTGGGTTCACAGATACG.

CDR3 DNA, as far as it was read: TGTGCCAGCAGTTGCCCCACTAGCGGGGATTGTAGTGAG. As protein: CASSCPTSGDCSE. The CDR3 reads in full as CASSCPTSGDCSEQFF. J is TRBJ2-1 and V is TRBV7-6, with 10 positions matching TRBD2. The read terminates 3 residues ahead of where the CDR3 ends, so the germline J gene completes it. Losses at the gene ends were 6 bases for V and 9 bases for J; bases not matched to a gene: 14. Germline V CDR1 and CDR2: SGHVS, FNYEAQ. There are 16 residues in the CDR3.

On this clone itself: The read falls 3 residues short of the CDR3 end, and the missing part is taken from the germline J gene. V usage is TRBV30 and J usage is TRBJ1-5; no clear D gene. CDR3 length: 14 amino acids. The V gene's germline CDR1 is GTSNPN and CDR2 SVGIG (reference sequence). Between the trimmed V and J ends, which lost 1 base and 9 bases, there was a span of 16 bases. CDR3 region: CAWSGPKTSLPQHF. The sequenced CDR3 bases are TGTGCCTGGAGTGGTCCCAAAACATCTCTGCCC.

Concerning this clone itself: Sequencing ends 3 residues short of the CDR3 end; the germline J gene provides the rest. The chain is built from TRBV5-1 and TRBJ1-2; 8 nucleotides agree with TRBD1. This CDR3 spans 15 amino acids. V lost 4 bases and J lost 5; bases outside the gene matches: 10. Per the germline V gene, CDR1 is SGHRS and CDR2 is YFSETQ. CDR3 DNA (partial): TGCGCCAGCAGCACCACGACAGGGGTGGGGTATGGC. Translated, it gives CASSTTTGVGYG. The full CDR3 protein reads CASSTTTGVGYGYTF.

Worth noting for this clone: The DNA ends 3 residues before the CDR3 does, and the rest of the CDR3 is filled in from the germline J gene. The chain uses TRBV7-2 and TRBJ1-4; maybe TRBD1 (5 bases). V was cut by 3 bases and J by 7 bases, with 9 bases left in between. Germline V CDR1 and CDR2: SGHTA, FQGNSA. CDR3 length equals 13 residues. The sequenced CDR3 bases are TGTGCCAGCAGCTTGGGACTGATTGAAAAA. Translation: CASSLGLIEK. The CDR3 reads in full as CASSLGLIEKLFF.

Comments on this clone: Sequencing ends 3 residues short of the CDR3 end; the germline J gene provides the rest. This chain links TRBV30 with TRBJ1-6, with D possibly TRBD1 on 6 matching bases. Trimming took off 0 bases at V and 6 bases at J, with 6 bases between the two ends. The CDR3 consists of 13 residues. Germline CDR1 reads GTSNPN; CDR2 reads SVGIG (reference sequence). CDR3 DNA (partial): TGTGCCTGGAGTGTACAGGGTAATTCACCC. Protein: CAWSVQGNSP. The CDR3 in full is CAWSVQGNSPLHF.

With regard to this clone: The missing CDR3 end, 3 residues past where the read stops, is filled in from the germline J gene. This rearrangement joins TRBV7-6 to TRBJ2-1; tentatively, D is TRBD2 (6 bases). V lost 2 bases, J lost 6 bases, and 11 bases lay in between. CDR1 and CDR2 (germline): SGHVS, FNYEAQ. This CDR3 contains 14 residues. This CDR3 reads CASSLTGVGNEQFF. The CDR3 bases that were read are TGTGCCAGCAGCTTAACGGGGGTGGGCAATGAG.

The CDR3 loop is CASSLAALARNEQYF. CDR3 DNA (partial): TGTGCCAGCAGCCTCGCGGCACTAGCGCGAAACGAG. The rearrangement joins TRBV4-2 to TRBJ2-7; TRBD2 matches at 7 bases. The DNA ends 3 residues before the CDR3 does, and the rest of the CDR3 is filled in from the germline J gene. Trimming cost V 4 bases and J 5 bases; bases outside gene matches: 11. The CDR3 spans 15 residues. Germline V gene sequence: CDR1 LGHNA, CDR2 YNFKEQ.

This CDR3 is CASSLVRSSYEQYF. The CDR3 DNA, read in part, is TGTGCCAGCAGCTTGGTGCGGTCCTCCTACGAG. This chain connects TRBV5-6 to TRBJ2-7; no reliable D call. The read ends 3 residues before the CDR3 terminus; that terminus is restored from the germline J gene. Germline lookup yields CDR1 SGHDT and CDR2 YYEEEE. The CDR3 totals 14 residues. V dropped 0 bases and J dropped 0 bases, with 7 bases sitting between them.